This TCR beta chain was documented in a study of tumor-infiltrating lymphocytes in primary liver carcinoma. Looking at the study overall: Productive TCRbeta reads per sample were roughly 3.5 to 8 million, not differing by tissue.

It was from about 19-30 mg of unsorted bulk tissue that RNA and DNA were co-extracted. This CDR3 spans 14 amino acids. The germline gives CDR1 ENHRY, CDR2 SYGVKD. Trimming removed 0 bases at V and 8 bases at J, with 11 bases between. This clonotype was seen many times. Researchers generated TCR beta cDNA from 500 ng of total RNA, relying on a constant-region primer. Investigators got TCR beta libraries out of three nested multiplex PCR rounds, done with slightly modified ARM-PCR. PCR rounds one and two used TRBV1-TRBV30 forward primers with a C-beta reverse primer for 9 to 10 cycles each. One entry per CDR3 protein results from TCRdb running MiXCR on the multiplex PCR reads. Of approximately 190,000 distinct CDR3 sequences listed, over 80% are singletons.

This rearrangement joins TRBV10-3 to TRBJ2-1; D not resolved. This receptor was taken from a man between 40 and 49 years old with primary liver carcinoma and hepatitis B virus infection. The source material was tumor tissue from primary liver carcinoma. The CDR3 is CAISESTRSHEQFF. CDR3 in DNA: TGTGCCATCAGTGAGTCCACCAGAAGTCATGAGCAGTTCTTC.